The text below deals with one T cell receptor beta chain. Antigen: not known. This specimen belongs to a study of shared clonotypes between healthy human individuals. Whole-study results and caveats: Larger estimated richness was generally seen in naive subsets than in memory subsets. The researchers took only blood, and tissue repertoires probably look different.

Free of recent acute infections or vaccinations, the donors were healthy HIV-negative adults. The CDR3 totals 14 residues. V shed 6 bases, J shed 2 bases, and the junction held 3 bases outside the gene matches. Germline assignment: CDR1 MNHEY and CDR2 SVGAGI. TCRdb keeps only in-frame clones here, not all; method: immunoSEQ multiplex PCR. The data hold some 2,100,000 clones, with roughly 95% observed a single time. This clonotype was obtained from a man between 18 and 35 years old in good health. The chain couples TRBV6-5 to TRBJ2-7, with 11 bases that match TRBD2. The material sequenced was naive CD4+ T cells sorted from blood. As to subset: CD45RA+ positively selected. CDR3 amino acids: CASRAGLAAYEQYF. The CDR3 DNA sequence: TGTGCCAGCAGGGCGGGACTAGCGGCCTACGAGCAGTACTTC.